Sequencing of this TCR beta chain was carried out in a study of OX40 agonist ivuxolimab in advanced cancers. A note on the overall study: The costimulatory receptor OX40 (CD134) was targeted by ivuxolimab, a fully human IgG2 agonistic monoclonal antibody. The purpose of peripheral TCRbeta sequencing was to test whether ivuxolimab changed TCR sequence diversity and led to clonal T-cell expansion. The paper covers the monotherapy dose-escalation part of the phase I ivuxolimab trial, which included N ≈ 50 patients. Three dose-escalation patients achieved partial responses, one with hepatocellular carcinoma and two with cutaneous melanoma. Patients were allowed to have had prior anti-PD-1, anti-PD-L1 or anti-CTLA-4 therapy, and approximately 41% of the dose-escalation patients had previously received checkpoint inhibitors. Intravenous ivuxolimab was administered to patients every 2 weeks at six dose levels: 0.01, 0.1, 0.3, 1.5, 3 and 10 mg/kg. The dose-escalation cohort was about 83% male with a mean age of 60 years, ranging from roughly 20 to 80. Among the approximately 54 dose-escalation patients, approximately 20 had hepatocellular carcinoma, roughly 15 melanoma, 9 renal cell carcinoma and 9 head and neck cancer. Results and caveats for the whole study, not just this receptor: In partial responders in the 0.1-3.0 mg/kg groups, normalized peripheral clonal expansion was found to be among the lowest, especially among CD8+ T cells. At doses of 0.1 to 3.0 mg/kg, clonal expansion of both CD4+ and CD8+ T cells in blood was seen between baseline and week 6. Low levels of normalized T-cell clonal expansion were also shown by some nonresponding patients. On average, CD8+ T cells showed more expanded clones than CD4+ T cells after ivuxolimab. Antigen specificity was not determined for the clonally expanded peripheral T cells.

Genomic DNA was extracted from sorted cells for sequencing of the TCRbeta CDR3 region. The immunoSEQ Assay was used for sequencing of TCRbeta CDR3 regions. TCRdb retrieved this table from immuneACCESS and kept in-frame rearrangements only. Not all clones are present; in checked studies, unresolved V genes account for under half, and no reason is known for the remainder. In all, the sample holds 70,000 to 95,000 clones, and 92% of those were seen once. Of the sample, roughly 0.5% falls within the top ten clones. About this clone itself: Its antigen is unknown. No per-base quality is available; no much larger clone lies one base away.

Patients with autoimmune disease history or receiving systemic immunosuppression were excluded from the trial. In every dose cohort, peripheral blood was drawn for TCR sequencing at baseline, cycle 4 day 1, and cycle 7 day 1. Samples were obtained from an open-label, multicenter, first-in-human phase I dose-escalation trial of ivuxolimab. The trial enrolled adults with locally advanced or metastatic head and neck squamous cell, hepatocellular, melanoma or renal cell carcinoma. Before TCR sequencing, CD4+ and CD8+ T cells were separately sorted from peripheral blood. The sequencing used CD4+ or CD8+ T cells sorted from blood, collected in a trial of the OX40 agonist ivuxolimab. The clonotype originates from an adult with an advanced solid tumor such as melanoma, head and neck, liver or kidney cancer.

This receptor carries the CDR3 CASSFDRGHEQYF. Here is the DNA: TGTGCCAGCAGCTTTGACAGGGGCCACGAGCAGTACTTC. The V gene is TRBV5-4 and the J gene is TRBJ2-7, and TRBD1 aligns with 8 junction nucleotides. The V end gives up 2 bases and the J end 5 bases, leaving 3 bases in the junction not matched to a gene. CDR1 SGHNT and CDR2 YYREEE were looked up in the germline V gene (reference sequence). There are 13 amino acids in the CDR3, from cysteine to phenylalanine inclusive. Only the CDR3 region is kept as DNA, spanning 39 bases read in frame from base 1.